The 21 T cell receptor beta chains below were found in one sample sequenced in a study of PD-L1 blockade in urothelial cancer. Profiled with immunoSEQ multiplex PCR; TCRdb holds only in-frame clones, not every one. The data hold more than 70,000 clones, with 85% to 90% observed a single time. The starting material was PBMCs, obtained around atezolizumab (anti-PD-L1) treatment. The receptor source for this set is a man aged 55-75 years with urothelial cancer.

V gene TRBV5-1 combines with J gene TRBJ2-2; maybe TRBD1 (5 bases). Trimming took off 2 bases at V and 6 bases at J, with 8 bases between the two ends. CDR1 and CDR2 (germline): SGHRS, YFSETQ. CDR3 length equals 13 residues. The CDR3 loop reads CASSFGRAGELFF. DNA of the CDR3: TGCGCCAGCAGCTTTGGCAGGGCCGGGGAGCTGTTTTTT.

The V and J genes are TRBV28 and TRBJ2-3; 11 nucleotides align to TRBD2. CDR3 length: 15 residues. Germline CDR1 is MDHEN and CDR2 is SYDVKM. V was clipped by 6 bases and J by 4 bases; unmatched bases: 6. This chain's CDR3 is CASRGSGRVSDTQYF. For the CDR3, the DNA is TGTGCCAGCAGGGGTAGCGGGAGGGTTTCAGATACGCAGTATTTT.

This chain connects TRBV7-2 to TRBJ2-7, with D unresolved. Trimming took off 5 bases at V and 3 bases at J, with 14 bases between the two ends. Per germline, CDR1 SGHTA and CDR2 FQGNSA. This CDR3 has 14 residues. CDR3 loop: CASSKPNQVYEQYF. The DNA for the CDR3 is TGTGCCAGCAGCAAGCCTAACCAGGTCTACGAGCAGTACTTC.

The J gene is TRBJ2-7, the V gene TRBV29-1; 8 bases fit TRBD2. Germline assignment: CDR1 SQVTM and CDR2 ANQGSEA. Trimming cost V 4 bases and J 4 bases; bases outside gene matches: 6. There are 13 residues in the CDR3. The CDR3 DNA reads TGCAGCGTTGGGAACCGGGGGGGGTACGAGCAGTACTTC. Encoded protein: CSVGNRGGYEQYF.

The chain carries TRBV19 and TRBJ1-2; tentative D call: TRBD1 (5 bases). The CDR3 runs 14 residues. Germline CDR1 and CDR2: LNHDA and SQIVND (reference sequence). Trimming took off 2 bases at V and 4 bases at J, with 11 bases between the two ends. The CDR3 reads CASSITGTIYGYTF. The CDR3 nucleotides read TGTGCCAGTAGTATAACAGGAACGATCTATGGCTACACCTTC.

This chain uses TRBV5-6 with TRBJ1-5; 7 nucleotides agree with TRBD1. CDR3 length: 14 amino acids. V dropped 4 bases and J dropped 4; count of bases not matched to a gene: 5. The germline V gene has CDR1 SGHDT and CDR2 YYEEEE. The CDR3 sequence: CASSQGQSNQPQHF. Here the CDR3 DNA reads TGTGCCAGCAGCCAGGGACAGTCTAATCAGCCCCAGCATTTT.

The genes are TRBV30 and TRBJ2-6; TRBD1 is a possible D gene (5 bases). V lost 3 bases, J lost 8 bases, and 14 bases lay in between. Germline V lookup: CDR1 GTSNPN, CDR2 SVGIG (reference sequence). The CDR3 loop spans 14 amino acids. CDR3 amino acids: CAWRFWQGTNVLTF. The CDR3 coding sequence is TGTGCCTGGAGGTTTTGGCAGGGTACCAACGTCCTGACTTTC. The whole variable domain, remainder taken from reference TRBV30 and TRBJ2-6, is SQTIHQWPATLVQPVGSPLSLECTVEGTSNPNLYWYRQAAGRGLQLLFYSVGIGQISSEVPQNLSASRPQDRQFILSSKKLLLSDSGFYLCAWRFWQGTNVLTFGAGSRLTVL.

Written as DNA, the CDR3 is TGTGCCAGCCACGTAGCCACTAACGGAAATGAGCAGTTCTTC. Amino acid sequence: CASHVATNGNEQFF. V gene TRBV7-9 combines with J gene TRBJ2-1; the D is unclear. The germline V and J ends were trimmed by 8 bases and 7 bases, with 18 bases remaining between them. CDR3 length: 14 residues. Germline V gene lookup returns CDR1 SEHNR and CDR2 FQNEAQ (reference sequence).

CDR3 sequence reads: CASSPMTSGYNEQFF. CDR3 nucleotide sequence: TGTGCCAGCAGCCCTATGACTAGCGGATACAATGAGCAGTTCTTC. V is TRBV11-3 and J is TRBJ2-1; the match to TRBD2 covers 9 bases. This CDR3 is 15 amino acids long. After removal of 5 bases from V and 4 bases from J, the junction contained 6 bases not matched to a gene. Germline lookup yields CDR1 SGHNT and CDR2 YENEEA.

The V call is TRBV18, the J call TRBJ2-5; a possible D gene is TRBD2 (6 bases). Trimming pared 3 bases from V and 4 bases from J, leaving 15 bases between. The length of the CDR3 is 15 residues. CDR1 is KGHSH and CDR2 is LQKENI in the germline V gene. CDR3 in DNA: TGTGCCAGCTCACCGCGGGGAAGGGATGGAGAGACCCAGTACTTC. Its translation is CASSPRGRDGETQYF.

The chain has TRBV27 and TRBJ1-2; the D gene is possibly TRBD1 (6 bases). From germline, CDR1 is MNHEY and CDR2 SMNVEV (reference sequence). The CDR3 consists of 12 residues. V was shortened by 5 bases and J by 6 bases, with 10 bases between the two germline ends. This CDR3 reads CASSQGRDGYTF. The CDR3 DNA follows: TGTGCCAGCAGTCAGGGGCGCGATGGCTACACCTTC.

This chain uses TRBV30 with TRBJ1-1; 7 bases match TRBD1. This CDR3 comprises 13 residues. Germline V gene lookup returns CDR1 GTSNPN and CDR2 SVGIG (reference sequence). The junction had 11 bases not matched to a gene; V was cut back by 5 bases and J by 8 bases. The CDR3 protein is CAWGFRQGREAFF. The DNA for the CDR3 is TGTGCCTGGGGCTTCCGACAGGGCCGGGAAGCTTTCTTT.

CDR3 DNA: TGCGCCAGCAGCTTAAGTCAGGGGGAGAGAAACACCATATATTTT. Amino acid sequence: CASSLSQGERNTIYF. This chain joins TRBV5-1 and TRBJ1-3; the match to TRBD1 covers 7 bases. V gave up 2 bases and J gave up 5 bases; unmatched junction bases: 7. The CDR3 sequence is 15 residues long. Germline loops: CDR1 SGHRS, CDR2 YFSETQ.

This chain uses TRBV28 with TRBJ1-2; no firm D call. Germline V gene lookup returns CDR1 MDHEN and CDR2 SYDVKM. CDR3 length: 13 amino acids. V lost 2 bases to trimming and J lost 0 bases, with 4 bases between them. CDR3 in amino acids: CASSLPSNYGYTF. The CDR3 DNA reads TGTGCCAGCAGTTTACCCTCTAACTATGGCTACACCTTC.

V gene TRBV19 combines with J gene TRBJ1-1; 7 bases agree with TRBD1. The germline V gene encodes CDR1 LNHDA and CDR2 SQIVND (reference sequence). This CDR3 is built from 15 residues. Trimming cost V 7 bases and J 6 bases; bases outside gene matches: 14. CDR3 region: CASIPKGAPRSEAFF. Here the CDR3 DNA reads TGTGCCAGTATTCCAAAGGGGGCGCCCAGGTCTGAAGCTTTCTTT.

The rearrangement links TRBV19 to TRBJ2-3; D is perhaps TRBD2 (6 bases). From germline, CDR1 is LNHDA and CDR2 SQIVND (reference sequence). The CDR3 is 14 amino acids. Trimming took off 5 bases at V and 1 base at J, with 10 bases between the two ends. CDR3 loop: CASSGSGGTDTQYF. CDR3 nucleotides: TGTGCCAGTAGTGGTAGCGGAGGCACAGATACGCAGTATTTT.

This chain links TRBV29-1 with TRBJ2-2; 8 nucleotides line up with TRBD1. The germline V gene has CDR1 SQVTM and CDR2 ANQGSEA. The CDR3 loop spans 13 amino acids. Trimming took 6 bases from V and 2 from J; bases not matched to a gene: 2. In nucleotides, the CDR3 is TGCAGCGTCGACAGGGGCAACACCGGGGAGCTGTTTTTT. Its translation is CSVDRGNTGELFF.

This clone has a handful of counts. The chain recombines TRBV7-9 with TRBJ2-1; TRBD2 aligns across 9 bases. This CDR3 is 16 amino acids long. Germline V gives CDR1 SEHNR, CDR2 FQNEAQ (reference sequence). V lost 5 bases and J lost 5; bases outside the gene matches: 10. This CDR3 is CASSTMSGGLNNEQFF. Written as DNA, the CDR3 is TGTGCCAGCAGCACCATGAGCGGGGGGTTGAACAATGAGCAGTTCTTC.

The genes are TRBV19 and TRBJ2-7, with D perhaps TRBD2 (6 bases). The CDR3 totals 15 residues. Deletions cut 0 bases from V and 1 base from J, with 10 bases between. The germline V gene encodes CDR1 LNHDA and CDR2 SQIVND (reference sequence). The CDR3 protein is CASSIDWRGSYEQYF. The CDR3 DNA reads TGTGCCAGTAGTATAGACTGGCGGGGTTCCTACGAGCAGTACTTC. The full variable domain, in which reference TRBV19 and TRBJ2-7 provide the parts outside the CDR3, is DGGITQSPKYLFRKEGQNVTLSCEQNLNHDAMYWYRQDPGQGLRLIYYSQIVNDFQKGDIAEGYSVSREKKESFPLTVTSAQKNPTAFYLCASSIDWRGSYEQYFGPGTRLTVT.

The rearrangement joins TRBV5-4 to TRBJ2-5, with D possibly being TRBD1 (6 bases). Trimming took 5 bases from V and 0 from J, leaving 14 bases between them. The CDR3 contains 15 residues. Germline V lookup: CDR1 SGHNT, CDR2 YYREEE (reference sequence). The CDR3 loop is CASSPLGAHQETQYF. The CDR3 nucleotides read TGTGCCAGCAGTCCCTTGGGGGCTCACCAAGAGACCCAGTACTTC.

The chain employs TRBV21-1 and TRBJ1-5. TRBV21-1 is a pseudogene. The CDR3 runs to 17 residues. The CDR3 region has the DNA TGTGCCAGCAGCATCCCAGGCGGGGGCTCGGGCAATCAGCCCCAGCATTTT. Translating it yields CASSIPGGGSGNQPQHF.